This TCR beta chain was obtained from a study of blood T cells in healthy people across ages. The second PCR ran roughly 7 to 11 cycles with a sample-barcoded 5' primer and J-beta primers. TCRdb reprocessed the 5' RACE reads via MiXCR and lists one record per CDR3 protein. The sample consists of more than 1,400,000 distinct CDR3 sequences, around two fifths of them appearing once. V was cut by 4 bases and J by 4 bases, with 11 bases left in between. The CDR3 runs to 14 residues. The V gene's germline CDR1 is MNHNY and CDR2 SVGAGI (reference sequence). Sequences were obtained from blood. This sequence joins TRBV6-6 and TRBJ2-1; D gene unclear. The receptor was isolated from a woman aged 18-29 years in good health. For the CDR3, the DNA is TGTGCCAGCAGTTTTCGACTTCTATACAATGAGCAGTTCTTC. Translated: CASSFRLLYNEQFF.